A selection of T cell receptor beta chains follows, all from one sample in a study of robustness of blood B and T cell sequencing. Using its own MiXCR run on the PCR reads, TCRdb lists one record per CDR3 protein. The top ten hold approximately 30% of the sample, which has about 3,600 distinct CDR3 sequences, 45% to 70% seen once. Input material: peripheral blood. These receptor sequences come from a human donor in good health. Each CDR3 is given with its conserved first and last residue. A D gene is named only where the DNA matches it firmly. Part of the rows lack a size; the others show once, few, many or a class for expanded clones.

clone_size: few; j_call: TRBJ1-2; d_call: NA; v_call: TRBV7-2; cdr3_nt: TGTGCCAGCAGCTTAGATTACAACTATGGCTACACCTTC; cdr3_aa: CASSLDYNYGYTF
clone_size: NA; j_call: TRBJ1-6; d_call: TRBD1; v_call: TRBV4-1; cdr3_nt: TGCGCCAGCAGCCAAGTTTTTGGACAGGGGTATTCACCCCTCCACTTT; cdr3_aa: CASSQVFGQGYSPLHF
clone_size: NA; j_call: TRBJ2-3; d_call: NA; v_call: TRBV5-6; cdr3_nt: TGTGCCAGCAGCGCACTGGGCACAGATACGCAGTATTTT; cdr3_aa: CASSALGTDTQYF
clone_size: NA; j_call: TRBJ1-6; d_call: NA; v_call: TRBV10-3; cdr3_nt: TGTGCCATCAGACCAGGGGTGGGTAATTCACCCCTCCACTTT; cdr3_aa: CAIRPGVGNSPLHF
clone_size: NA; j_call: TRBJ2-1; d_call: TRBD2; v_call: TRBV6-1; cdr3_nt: TGTGCCAGCACTGCGCGGGGGGCCACCTACAATGAGCAGTTCTTC; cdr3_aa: CASTARGATYNEQFF
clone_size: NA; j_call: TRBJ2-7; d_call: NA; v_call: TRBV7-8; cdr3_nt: TGTGCCAGCAGCTACAGGGAGGCCTACGAGCAGTACTTC; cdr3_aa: CASSYREAYEQYF
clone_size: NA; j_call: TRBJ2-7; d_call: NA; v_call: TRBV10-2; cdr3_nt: TGCGCCAGCAGTGAAGTCGGCGAGCAGTACTTC; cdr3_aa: CASSEVGEQYF
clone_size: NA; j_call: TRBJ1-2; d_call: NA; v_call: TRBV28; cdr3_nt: TGTGCCAGCAGTTTATCTGAATATGGCTACACCTTC; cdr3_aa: CASSLSEYGYTF
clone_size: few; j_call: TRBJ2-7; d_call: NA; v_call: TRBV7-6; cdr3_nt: TGTGCCAGCAGCCTTAGAGGGGGAACTCACGAGCAGTACTTC; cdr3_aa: CASSLRGGTHEQYF
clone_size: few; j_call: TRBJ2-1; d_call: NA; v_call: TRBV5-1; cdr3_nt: TGCGCCAGCAGCTCTTCACTAGCTGGACTCAACAATGAGCAGTTCTTC; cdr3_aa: CASSSSLAGLNNEQFF
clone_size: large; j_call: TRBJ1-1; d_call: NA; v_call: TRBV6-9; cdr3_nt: TGTGCCAGCAGTTATTCGGGACTGATCAACACTGAAGCTTTCTTT; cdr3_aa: CASSYSGLINTEAFF
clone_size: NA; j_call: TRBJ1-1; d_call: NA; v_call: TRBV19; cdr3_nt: TGTGCCAGTAGTATAGGGGTCGGGACTGAAGCTTTCTTT; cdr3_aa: CASSIGVGTEAFF
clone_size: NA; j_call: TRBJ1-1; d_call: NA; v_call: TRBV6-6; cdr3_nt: TGTGCCAGCAGTTACTCAATCGGGGCACGCGCTTTCTTT; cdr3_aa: CASSYSIGARAFF
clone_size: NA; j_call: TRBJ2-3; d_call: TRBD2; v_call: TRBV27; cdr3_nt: TGTGCCAGCACACATCGTGGGCGGGGGTCAGATACGCAGTATTTT; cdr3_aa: CASTHRGRGSDTQYF
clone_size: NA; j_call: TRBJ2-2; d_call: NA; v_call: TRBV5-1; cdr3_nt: TGCGCCAGCAGCTTGGGGTTCCTTAACACCGGGGAGCTGTTTTTT; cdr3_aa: CASSLGFLNTGELFF
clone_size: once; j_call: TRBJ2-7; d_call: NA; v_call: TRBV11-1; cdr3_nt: TGTGCCGGCAGCTTACTGGGCAGCTACGAGCAGTACTTC; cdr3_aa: CAGSLLGSYEQYF
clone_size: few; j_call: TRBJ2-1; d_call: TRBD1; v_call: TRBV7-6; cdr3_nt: TGTGCCAGCAGCTTAAGAAGGGGGCTGTGGTCCTACAATGAGCAGTTCTTC; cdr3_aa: CASSLRRGLWSYNEQFF
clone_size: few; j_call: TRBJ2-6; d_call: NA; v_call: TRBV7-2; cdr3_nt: TGTGCCAGCAGCTTAGGCCCAGGGGCTGGGGCCAACGTCCTGACTTTC; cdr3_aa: CASSLGPGAGANVLTF
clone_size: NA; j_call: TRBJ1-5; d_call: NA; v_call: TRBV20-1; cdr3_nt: TGCAGTGCTAGACAGGGGAAGGAAAGTCAGCCCCAGCATTTT; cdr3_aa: CSARQGKESQPQHF
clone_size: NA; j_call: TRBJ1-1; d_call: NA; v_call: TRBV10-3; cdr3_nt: TGTGCCATCAGTGACGGGCGGACCAACACTGAAGCTTTCTTT; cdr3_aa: CAISDGRTNTEAFF
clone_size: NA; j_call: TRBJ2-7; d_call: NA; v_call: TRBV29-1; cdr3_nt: TGCAGCGCCACTCTCCGGGACAAATATACCTACGAGCAGTACTTC; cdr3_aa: CSATLRDKYTYEQYF
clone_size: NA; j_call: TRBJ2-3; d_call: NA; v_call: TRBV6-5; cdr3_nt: TGTGCCAGCAGTACACGGGATACGCAGTATTTT; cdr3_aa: CASSTRDTQYF
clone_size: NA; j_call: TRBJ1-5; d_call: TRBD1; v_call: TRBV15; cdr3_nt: TGTGCCACCAGCAGAGATTACAGGGGGAGCAATCAGCCCCAGCATTTT; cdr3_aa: CATSRDYRGSNQPQHF
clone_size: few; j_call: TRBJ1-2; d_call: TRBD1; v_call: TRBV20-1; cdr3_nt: TGCAGTGCAGCCGGGACAGGGATGAACTATGGCTACACCTTC; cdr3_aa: CSAAGTGMNYGYTF
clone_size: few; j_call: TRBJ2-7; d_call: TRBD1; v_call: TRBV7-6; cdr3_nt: TGTGCCAGCAGCCTAAGGACAGGGCCGTACGAGCAGTACTTC; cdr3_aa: CASSLRTGPYEQYF
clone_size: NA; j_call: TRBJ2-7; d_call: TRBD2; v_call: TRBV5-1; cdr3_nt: TGCGCCAGCAGCTCTGGACTAGCGGCTGAGCAGTACTTC; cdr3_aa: CASSSGLAAEQYF
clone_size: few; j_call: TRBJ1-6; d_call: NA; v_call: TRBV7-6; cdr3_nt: TGTGCCAGCAGCACACAACCCCTCGGGGGGTACGGTTCACCCCTCCACTTT; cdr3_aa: CASSTQPLGGYGSPLHF
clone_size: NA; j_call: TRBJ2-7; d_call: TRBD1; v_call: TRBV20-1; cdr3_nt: TGCAGTGCTTTGGGACAGGGCAGACGACTTTACGAGCAGTACTTC; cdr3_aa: CSALGQGRRLYEQYF
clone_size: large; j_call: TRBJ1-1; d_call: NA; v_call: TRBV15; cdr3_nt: TGTGCCACCAGCAGAGAATGGGGGAACACTGAAGCTTTCTTT; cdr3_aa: CATSREWGNTEAFF
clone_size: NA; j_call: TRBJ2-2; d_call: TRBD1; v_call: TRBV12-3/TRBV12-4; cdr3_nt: TGTGCCAGCAGCAGACGGTTAGGTCGAGACAGGGCGAACACCGGGGAGCTGTTTTTT; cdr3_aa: CASSRRLGRDRANTGELFF
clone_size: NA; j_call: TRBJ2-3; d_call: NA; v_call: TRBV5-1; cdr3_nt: TGCGCCAGCAGCTTGACGGGTAGGACAGATACGCAGTATTTT; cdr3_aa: CASSLTGRTDTQYF
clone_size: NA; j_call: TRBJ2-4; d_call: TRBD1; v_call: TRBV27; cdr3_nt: TGTGCCAGCTCCCCGACAGGGCTAGCCAAAAACATTCAGTACTTC; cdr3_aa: CASSPTGLAKNIQYF
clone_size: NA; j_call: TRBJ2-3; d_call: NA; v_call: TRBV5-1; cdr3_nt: TGCGCCAGCAGCTTGATCAGACCAACAGATACGCAGTATTTT; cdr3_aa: CASSLIRPTDTQYF
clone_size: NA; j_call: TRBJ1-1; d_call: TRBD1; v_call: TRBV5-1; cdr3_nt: TGCGCCAGCAGCTTGGGGACAGGGAAGTTCACTGAAGCTTTCTTT; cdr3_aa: CASSLGTGKFTEAFF
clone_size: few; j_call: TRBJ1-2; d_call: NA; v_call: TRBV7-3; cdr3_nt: TGTGCCAGCAGCCAAGGACAGTGGGACTATGGCTACACCTTC; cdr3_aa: CASSQGQWDYGYTF
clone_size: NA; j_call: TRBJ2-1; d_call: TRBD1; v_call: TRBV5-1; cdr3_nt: TGCGCCAGCAGCCTAAGCAGGGGGTACGACAATGAGCAGTTCTTC; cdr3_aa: CASSLSRGYDNEQFF
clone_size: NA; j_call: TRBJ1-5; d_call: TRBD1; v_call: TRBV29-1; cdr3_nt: TGCAGCGTTGAGACAGGGGGTGGTGGTCAGCCCCAGCATTTT; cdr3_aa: CSVETGGGGQPQHF
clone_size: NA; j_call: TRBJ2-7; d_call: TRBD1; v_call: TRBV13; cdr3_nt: TGTGCCAGCAGCTCGACCAAGGGACAGGGACGGTCCTACGAGCAGTACTTC; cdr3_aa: CASSSTKGQGRSYEQYF
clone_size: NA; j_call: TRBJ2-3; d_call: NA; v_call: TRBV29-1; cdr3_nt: TGCAGCGTCCAGGGCCCGGCTACCTATACGCAGTATTTT; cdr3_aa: CSVQGPATYTQYF
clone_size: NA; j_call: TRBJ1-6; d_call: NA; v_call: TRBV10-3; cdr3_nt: TGTGCCATCAGTGGTGGGCCAGCCAACCTGGAGTCACCCCTCCACTTT; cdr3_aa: CAISGGPANLESPLHF
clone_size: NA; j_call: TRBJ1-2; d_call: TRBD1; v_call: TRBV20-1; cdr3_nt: TGCAGTTCTGAGGGACAGGGCGACTATGGCTACACCTTC; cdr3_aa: CSSEGQGDYGYTF
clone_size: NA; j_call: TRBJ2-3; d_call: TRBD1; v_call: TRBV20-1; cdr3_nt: TGCAGTGCTGAGATCCGGGACAGGGATACAGATACGCAGTATTTT; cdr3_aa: CSAEIRDRDTDTQYF
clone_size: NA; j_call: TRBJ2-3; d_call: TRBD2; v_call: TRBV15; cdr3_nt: TGTGCCACCAGCAGAGGAGGGGGGGCTAGCGGGGGGCCGGGGAGCACAGATACGCAGTATTTT; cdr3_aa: CATSRGGGASGGPGSTDTQYF
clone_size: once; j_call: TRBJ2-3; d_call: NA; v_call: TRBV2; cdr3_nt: TGTGCCAGCAGTCCAAACCCCACAGATACGCAGTATTTT; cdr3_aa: CASSPNPTDTQYF
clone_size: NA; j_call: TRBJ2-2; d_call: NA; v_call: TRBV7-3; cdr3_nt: TGTGCCAGCAGCTCACTTACCGGGGAGCTGTTTTTT; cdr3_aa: CASSSLTGELFF
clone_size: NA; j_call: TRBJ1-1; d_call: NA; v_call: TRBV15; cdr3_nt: TGTGCCACCAGCAGGTCACGGGATATGAACACTGAAGCTTTCTTT; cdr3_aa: CATSRSRDMNTEAFF